Below, 20 T cell receptor beta chains from the same sample are listed, as sequenced in a study of shared clonotypes between healthy human individuals. Only in-frame clones appear in the TCRdb table, and some are missing; sequencing was by immunoSEQ multiplex PCR. Found here are roughly 1,600,000 clones, about 98.5% of them singletons; the top ten hold approximately 0.4%. The sequenced sample was naive CD4+ T cells sorted from blood. Subset: CD45RA+ positively selected. The receptors shown here come from a man aged 30 to 39 in good health.

The CDR3 spells CASNDRVPHEQYF. CDR3 DNA: TGTGCCAGCAACGACAGGGTCCCCCACGAGCAGTACTTC. The chain joins TRBV28 to TRBJ2-7; TRBD1 matches at 7 bases. Germline CDR1 and CDR2: MDHEN and SYDVKM. After removal of 7 bases from V and 5 bases from J, the junction contained 8 bases not matched to a gene. The CDR3 loop spans 13 amino acids.

The chain combines TRBV9 with TRBJ1-1, with D unresolved. This CDR3 has 13 amino acids. Trimming stripped 0 bases from V and 10 bases from J, with 13 bases between. The germline gives CDR1 SGDLS, CDR2 YYNGEE. The CDR3 sequence is CASSVDSSTGAFF. The CDR3 coding sequence is TGTGCCAGCAGCGTAGACAGTTCTACGGGAGCTTTCTTT. The full variable domain, with the rest looked up from reference TRBV9 and TRBJ1-1, is DSGVTQTPKHLITATGQRVTLRCSPRSGDLSVYWYQQSLDQGLQFLIQYYNGEERAKGNILERFSAQQFPDLHSELNLSSLELGDSALYFCASSVDSSTGAFFGQGTRLTVV.

In this sample, this clone turned up once. The genes are TRBV18 and TRBJ2-3, with a weak D call TRBD2 (5 bases). The V gene lost 4 bases and the J gene lost 1 base, with 15 bases spanning the gap. This CDR3 contains 16 residues. In germline, CDR1 is KGHSH, CDR2 LQKENI. CDR3 DNA: TGTGCCAGCTCACTTCCCCGTGGAGGTCGCACAGATACGCAGTATTTT. It specifies CASSLPRGGRTDTQYF.

The gene calls are TRBV11-3 and TRBJ2-1, with 10 bases fitting TRBD2. CDR3 length equals 15 residues. Trimming at V came to 4 bases and at J to 3 bases, leaving 3 bases not matched to a gene. Germline V lookup: CDR1 SGHNT, CDR2 YENEEA. In DNA, the CDR3 is TGTGCCAGCAGCTCTAGCGGGAGCGTCTACAATGAGCAGTTCTTC. Amino acid sequence: CASSSSGSVYNEQFF. Combining the CDR3 with reference TRBV11-3 and TRBJ2-1 gives the whole variable domain EAGVVQSPRYKIIEKKQPVAFWCNPISGHNTLYWYLQNLGQGPELLIRYENEEAVDDSQLPKDRFSAERLKGVDSTLKIQPAELGDSAVYLCASSSSGSVYNEQFFGPGTRLTVL.

The sample holds one count of this clone. The chain links TRBV11-1 to TRBJ2-4, with D uncertain. Trimming removed 1 base at V and 8 bases at J, with 9 bases between. This CDR3 region has 13 residues. Germline CDR1 reads SGHAT; CDR2 reads FQDESV (reference sequence). CDR3 coding DNA: TGTGCCAGCAGCTTAGGGATTCGGGACATTCAGTACTTC. Protein sequence: CASSLGIRDIQYF.

This clone was picked up one time. The gene calls are TRBV28 and TRBJ2-1; D is unresolved. The length of the CDR3 is 12 residues. Trimming removed 4 bases at V and 15 bases at J, with 16 bases between. Germline V gene lookup returns CDR1 MDHEN and CDR2 SYDVKM. The CDR3 region has the DNA TGTGCCAGCAGTTCACGTTTACCCTCAACGTTCTTC. Its protein is CASSSRLPSTFF.

The chain carries TRBV19 and TRBJ1-2; weak D call: TRBD1 (6 bases). The V end lost 5 bases, the J end lost 2 bases, and 15 bases lay between the germline ends. CDR1 is LNHDA and CDR2 is SQIVND in the germline V gene (reference sequence). CDR3 length: 15 amino acids. CDR3 amino acids: CASSFLDRNNYGYTF. The DNA for the CDR3 is TGTGCCAGTAGTTTCCTCGACAGGAACAACTATGGCTACACCTTC. The variable domain in full, completed from reference TRBV19 and TRBJ1-2, reads DGGITQSPKYLFRKEGQNVTLSCEQNLNHDAMYWYRQDPGQGLRLIYYSQIVNDFQKGDIAEGYSVSREKKESFPLTVTSAQKNPTAFYLCASSFLDRNNYGYTFGSGTRLTVV.

The chain combines TRBV5-1 with TRBJ2-7, with D possibly TRBD1 on 5 matching bases. The V end was cut by 4 bases, the J end by 3 bases, with 11 bases between. CDR3 size: 13 residues. The germline gives CDR1 SGHRS, CDR2 YFSETQ. Here the CDR3 reads CASSLDTYYEQYF. The CDR3 region has the DNA TGCGCCAGCAGCCTGGACACCTACTACGAGCAGTACTTC.

The chain recombines TRBV10-1 with TRBJ2-3, with D uncertain. Germline assignment: CDR1 WNHNN and CDR2 SYGVQD (reference sequence). V was pared by 5 bases and J by 1 base, with 16 bases between. CDR3 length equals 16 residues. CDR3 DNA: TGCGCCAGCAGTCTCGACTCCGTCCCAGGCACAGATACGCAGTATTTT. Its protein product is CASSLDSVPGTDTQYF.

V gene TRBV7-2 combines with J gene TRBJ2-7; D not resolved. The CDR3 runs to 11 residues. Trimming took 3 bases from V and 6 from J, leaving 6 bases between them. Germline V gene lookup returns CDR1 SGHTA and CDR2 FQGNSA. The CDR3 DNA sequence: TGTGCCAGCAGCTTGGGGATCGAGCAGTACTTC. It is translated as CASSLGIEQYF.

The chain is built from TRBV28 and TRBJ2-3; tentative D call: TRBD1 (6 bases). With 3 bases removed from V and 7 bases from J, the gap between germline ends came to 20 bases. Germline values: CDR1 MDHEN, CDR2 SYDVKM. The CDR3 loop spans 16 amino acids. The DNA for the CDR3 is TGTGCCAGCAGTTTCCCAGGGACAAAGATCCGGTATACGCAGTATTTT. Translated: CASSFPGTKIRYTQYF.

This sequence joins TRBV28 and TRBJ1-4, with D perhaps TRBD1 (6 bases). The V gene lost 8 bases and the J gene lost 8 bases, with 18 bases spanning the gap. The CDR3 totals 14 residues. The germline V gene encodes CDR1 MDHEN and CDR2 SYDVKM. CDR3 sequence reads: CASSQGGTGEKLFF. The CDR3 DNA is TGTGCCAGCTCACAGGGAGGGACGGGGGAAAAACTGTTTTTT.

The chain carries TRBV10-3 and TRBJ2-2; TRBD2 might be the D (5 bases). CDR1 is ENHRY, CDR2 SYGVKD, per germline. The CDR3 has 15 amino acids. The V gene lost 7 bases and the J gene lost 11 bases, with 23 bases spanning the gap. This chain's CDR3 is CAINNIGTPGNELFF. In DNA form, the CDR3 reads TGTGCCATCAACAACATCGGTACTCCGGGAAACGAGCTGTTTTTT.

The chain has TRBV9 and TRBJ2-3, with TRBD2 as a possible D gene (5 bases). This CDR3 has 14 amino acids. V was cut by 6 bases and J by 11 bases, with 22 bases left in between. CDR1 and CDR2 (germline): SGDLS, YYNGEE. CDR3 coding DNA: TGTGCCAGCACCCCCGCGGCCGGGCTAGCAAAGCAGTATTTT. Amino acids: CASTPAAGLAKQYF.

This chain connects TRBV28 to TRBJ2-3, with a possible D match to TRBD1 (5 bases). Germline values: CDR1 MDHEN, CDR2 SYDVKM. The CDR3 spans 16 residues. V was pared by 6 bases and J by 11 bases, with 27 bases between. The CDR3 protein is CASSHPGYPNRLVQYF. The DNA for the CDR3 is TGTGCCAGCAGCCACCCAGGGTACCCAAACAGATTGGTGCAGTATTTT.

The chain uses TRBV10-1 and TRBJ2-1; 9 bases agree with TRBD2. J gave up 0 bases and V 0 bases, and 3 bases lay outside the gene matches. The CDR3 has 17 amino acids. Germline V gene lookup returns CDR1 WNHNN and CDR2 SYGVQD (reference sequence). CDR3 amino acids: CASSESAGGFSYNEQFF. In nucleotides, the CDR3 is TGCGCCAGCAGTGAGTCGGCGGGAGGGTTCTCCTACAATGAGCAGTTCTTC.

The CDR3 DNA reads TGTGCCAGCAGTTTGAAGCGGCTGGCGGGAGTTGCAGATACGCAGTATTTT. Its protein product is CASSLKRLAGVADTQYF. The chain recombines TRBV28 with TRBJ2-3, with TRBD2 identical over 7 bases. Germline-derived CDR1 and CDR2 are MDHEN and SYDVKM. Trimming at V came to 3 bases and at J to 4 bases, leaving 13 bases not matched to a gene. This CDR3 contains 17 residues.

The genes are TRBV29-1 and TRBJ2-1, with D possibly matching TRBD1 (5 bases). The V end was cut by 4 bases, the J end by 0 bases, with 10 bases between. Per germline, CDR1 SQVTM and CDR2 ANQGSEA. The length of the CDR3 is 14 residues. CDR3 loop: CSVASTASYNEQFF. CDR3 in DNA: TGCAGCGTTGCGTCGACAGCCTCCTACAATGAGCAGTTCTTC.

V is TRBV21-1 and J is TRBJ1-1; no check of the table's D call, TRBD1, against the DNA was made. TRBV21-1 is termed a pseudogene. The length of the CDR3 is 15 residues. As DNA, the CDR3 is TGTGCCAGCAGCAAATTCCCAGGGATGAGGACTGAAGCTTTCTTT. It specifies CASSKFPGMRTEAFF.

On this clone itself: This same CDR3 is encoded by further DNA sequences in the sample. This sequence joins TRBV28 and TRBJ1-5; D ambiguous. CDR1 is MDHEN, CDR2 SYDVKM, per germline. The V end lost 3 bases, the J end lost 7 bases, and 4 bases lay between the germline ends. The CDR3 length is 11 residues. CDR3 nucleotide sequence: TGTGCCAGCAGTTTGTCACAGCCCCAGCATTTT. Amino acid sequence: CASSLSQPQHF. The variable domain in full, with the rest retrieved from reference TRBV28 and TRBJ1-5, is DVKVTQSSRYLVKRTGEKVFLECVQDMDHENMFWYRQDPGLGLRLIYFSYDVKMKEKGDIPEGYSVSREKKERFSLILESASTNQTSMYLCASSLSQPQHFGDGTRLSIL.